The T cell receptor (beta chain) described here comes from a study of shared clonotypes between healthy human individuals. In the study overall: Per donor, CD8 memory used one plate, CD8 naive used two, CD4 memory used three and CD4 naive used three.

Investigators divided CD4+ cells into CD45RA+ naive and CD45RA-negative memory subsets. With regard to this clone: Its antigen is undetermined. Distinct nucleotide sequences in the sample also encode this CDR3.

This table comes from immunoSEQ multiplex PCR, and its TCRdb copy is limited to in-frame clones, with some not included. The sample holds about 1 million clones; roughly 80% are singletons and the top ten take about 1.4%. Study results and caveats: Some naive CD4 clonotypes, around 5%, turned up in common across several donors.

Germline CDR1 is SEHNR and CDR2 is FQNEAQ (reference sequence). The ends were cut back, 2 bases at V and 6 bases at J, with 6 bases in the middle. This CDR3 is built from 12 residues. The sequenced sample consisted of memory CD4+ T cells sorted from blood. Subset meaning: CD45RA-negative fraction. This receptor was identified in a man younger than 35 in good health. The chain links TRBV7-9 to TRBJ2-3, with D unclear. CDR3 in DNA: TGTGCCAGCAGCTTATCCACGGATACGCAGTATTTT. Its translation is CASSLSTDTQYF. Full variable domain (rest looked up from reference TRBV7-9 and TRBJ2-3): DTGVSQNPRHKITKRGQNVTFRCDPISEHNRLYWYRQTLGQGPEFLTYFQNEAQLEKSRLLSDRFSAERPKGSFSTLEIQRTEQGDSAMYLCASSLSTDTQYFGPGTRLTVL.